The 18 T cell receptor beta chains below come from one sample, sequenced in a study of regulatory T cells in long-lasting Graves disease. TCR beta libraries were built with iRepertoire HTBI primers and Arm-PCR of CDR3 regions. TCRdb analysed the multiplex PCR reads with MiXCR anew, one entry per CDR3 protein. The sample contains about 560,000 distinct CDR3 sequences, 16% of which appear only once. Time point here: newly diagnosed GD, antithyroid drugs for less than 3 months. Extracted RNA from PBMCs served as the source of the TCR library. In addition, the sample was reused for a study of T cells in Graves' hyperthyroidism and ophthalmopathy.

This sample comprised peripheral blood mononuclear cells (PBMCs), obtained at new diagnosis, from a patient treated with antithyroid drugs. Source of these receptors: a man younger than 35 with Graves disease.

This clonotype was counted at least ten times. The CDR3 reads CASSLAPGRRGQPQHF. CDR3 DNA: TGTGCCAGCAGTTTAGCGCCGGGGCGCCGGGGACAGCCCCAGCATTTT. This sequence joins TRBV12-3 or TRBV12-4 and TRBJ1-5, with TRBD1 as a possible D gene (5 bases). Trimming removed 0 bases at V and 7 bases at J, with 16 bases between. The CDR3 sequence is 16 residues long.

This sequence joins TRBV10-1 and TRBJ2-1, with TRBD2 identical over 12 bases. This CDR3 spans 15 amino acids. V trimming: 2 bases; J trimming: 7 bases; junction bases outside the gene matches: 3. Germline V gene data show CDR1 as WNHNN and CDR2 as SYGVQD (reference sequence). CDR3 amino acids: CASSETTSGRNEQFF. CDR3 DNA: TGCGCCAGCAGTGAGACGACTAGCGGGAGAAATGAGCAGTTCTTC.

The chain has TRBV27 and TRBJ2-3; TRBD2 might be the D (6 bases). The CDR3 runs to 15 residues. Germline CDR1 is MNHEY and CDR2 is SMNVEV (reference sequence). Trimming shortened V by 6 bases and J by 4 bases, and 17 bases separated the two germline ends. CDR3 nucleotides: TGTGCCAGCAGCCGGTATCGGGAGAAGCCAGATACGCAGTATTTT. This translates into CASSRYREKPDTQYF.

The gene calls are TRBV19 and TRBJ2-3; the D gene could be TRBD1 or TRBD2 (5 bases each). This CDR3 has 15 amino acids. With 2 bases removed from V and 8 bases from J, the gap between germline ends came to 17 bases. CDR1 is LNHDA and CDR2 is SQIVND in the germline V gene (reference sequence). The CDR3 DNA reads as TGTGCCAGTAGTATACGATGGGGGACGATGTCTACGCAGTATTTT. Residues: CASSIRWGTMSTQYF.

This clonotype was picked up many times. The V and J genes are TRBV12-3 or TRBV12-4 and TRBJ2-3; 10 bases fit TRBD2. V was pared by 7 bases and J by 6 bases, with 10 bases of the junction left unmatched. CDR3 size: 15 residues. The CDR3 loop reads CASTTTAGGRDTQYF. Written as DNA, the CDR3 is TGTGCCAGCACTACGACAGCGGGAGGGCGGGATACGCAGTATTTT.

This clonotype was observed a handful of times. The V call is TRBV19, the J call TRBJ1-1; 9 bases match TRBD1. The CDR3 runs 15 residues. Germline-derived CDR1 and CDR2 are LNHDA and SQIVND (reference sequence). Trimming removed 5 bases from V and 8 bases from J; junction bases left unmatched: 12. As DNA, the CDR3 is TGTGCCAGTAGTCCGCAGACAGGGGGAACGTCGGAAGCTTTCTTT. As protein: CASSPQTGGTSEAFF.

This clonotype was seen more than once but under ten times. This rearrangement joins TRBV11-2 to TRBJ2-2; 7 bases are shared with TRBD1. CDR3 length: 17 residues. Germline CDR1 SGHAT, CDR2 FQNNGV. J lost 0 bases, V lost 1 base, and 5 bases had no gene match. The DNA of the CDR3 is TGTGCCAGCAGCTTAGGAAACAGGGGTCCGAACACCGGGGAGCTGTTTTTT. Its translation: CASSLGNRGPNTGELFF.

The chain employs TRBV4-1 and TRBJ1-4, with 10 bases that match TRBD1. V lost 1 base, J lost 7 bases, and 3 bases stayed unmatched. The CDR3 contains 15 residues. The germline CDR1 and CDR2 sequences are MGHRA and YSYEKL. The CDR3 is CASSQAGTGVEKLFF. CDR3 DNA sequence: TGCGCCAGCAGCCAAGCCGGGACAGGGGTTGAAAAACTGTTTTTT.

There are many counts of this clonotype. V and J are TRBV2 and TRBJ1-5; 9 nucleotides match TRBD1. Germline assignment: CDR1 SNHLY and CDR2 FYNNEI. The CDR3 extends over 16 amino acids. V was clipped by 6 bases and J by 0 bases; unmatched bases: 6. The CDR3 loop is CASRPWTGVSNQPQHF. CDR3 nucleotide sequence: TGTGCCAGCAGACCCTGGACAGGGGTTAGCAATCAGCCCCAGCATTTT.

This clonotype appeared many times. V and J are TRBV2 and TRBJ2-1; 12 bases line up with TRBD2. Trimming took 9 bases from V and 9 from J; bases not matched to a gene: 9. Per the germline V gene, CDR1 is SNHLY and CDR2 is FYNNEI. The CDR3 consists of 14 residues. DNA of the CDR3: TGTGCCAGTTCGACTAGCGGGAGCGTCAGTGAGCAGTTCTTC. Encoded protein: CASSTSGSVSEQFF.

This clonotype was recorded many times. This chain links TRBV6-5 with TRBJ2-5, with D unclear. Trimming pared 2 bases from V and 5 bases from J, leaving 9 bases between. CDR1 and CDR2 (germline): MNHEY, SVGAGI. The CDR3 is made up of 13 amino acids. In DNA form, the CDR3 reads TGTGCCAGCAGTTACGACCCCTGGGAGACCCAGTACTTC. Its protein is CASSYDPWETQYF.

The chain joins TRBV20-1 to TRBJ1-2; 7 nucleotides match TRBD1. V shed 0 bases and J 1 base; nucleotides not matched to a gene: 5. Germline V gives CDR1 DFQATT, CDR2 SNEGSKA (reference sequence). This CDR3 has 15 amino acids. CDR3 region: CSAREGTAINYGYTF. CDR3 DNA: TGCAGTGCTAGAGAAGGGACAGCTATTAACTATGGCTACACCTTC.

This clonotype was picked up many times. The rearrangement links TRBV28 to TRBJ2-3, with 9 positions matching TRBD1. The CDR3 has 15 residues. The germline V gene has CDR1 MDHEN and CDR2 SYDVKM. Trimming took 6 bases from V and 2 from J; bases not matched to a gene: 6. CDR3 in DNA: TGTGCCAGCAGCCAGGACAGGGGCCTCACAGATACGCAGTATTTT. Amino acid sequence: CASSQDRGLTDTQYF.

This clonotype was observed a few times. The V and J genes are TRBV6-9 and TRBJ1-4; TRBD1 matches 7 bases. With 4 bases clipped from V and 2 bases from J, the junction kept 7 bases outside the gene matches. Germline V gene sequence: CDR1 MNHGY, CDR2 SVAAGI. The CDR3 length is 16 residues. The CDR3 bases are TGTGCCAGCAGTTCTCTACCGGGACAGACTAATGAAAAACTGTTTTTT. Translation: CASSSLPGQTNEKLFF.

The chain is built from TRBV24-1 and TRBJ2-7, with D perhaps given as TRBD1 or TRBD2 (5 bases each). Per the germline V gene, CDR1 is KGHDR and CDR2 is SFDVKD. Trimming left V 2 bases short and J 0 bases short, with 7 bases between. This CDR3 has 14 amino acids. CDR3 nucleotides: TGTGCCACCAGTGATTCCGGGACCTCCTACGAGCAGTACTTC. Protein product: CATSDSGTSYEQYF.

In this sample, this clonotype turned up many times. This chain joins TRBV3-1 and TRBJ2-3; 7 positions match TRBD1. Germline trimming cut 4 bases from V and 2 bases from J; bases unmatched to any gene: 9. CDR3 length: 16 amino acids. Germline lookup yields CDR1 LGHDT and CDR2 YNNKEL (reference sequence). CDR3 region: CASSPYRDSHTDTQYF. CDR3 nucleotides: TGTGCCAGCAGCCCCTACCGGGACAGCCACACAGATACGCAGTATTTT.

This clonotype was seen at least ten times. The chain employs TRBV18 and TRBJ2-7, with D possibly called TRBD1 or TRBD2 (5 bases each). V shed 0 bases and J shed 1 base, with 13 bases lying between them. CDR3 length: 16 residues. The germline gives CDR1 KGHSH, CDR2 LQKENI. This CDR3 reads CASSPPSGAGSYEQYF. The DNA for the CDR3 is TGTGCCAGCTCACCACCATCCGGGGCTGGATCCTACGAGCAGTACTTC.

CDR3 protein: CSASLAGHNEQFF. In DNA, the CDR3 is TGCAGTGCTAGTCTGGCGGGTCACAATGAGCAGTTCTTC. This chain uses TRBV20-1 with TRBJ2-1; tentatively, D is TRBD2 (5 bases). The ends were cut back, 3 bases at V and 5 bases at J, with 11 bases in the middle. Germline values: CDR1 DFQATT, CDR2 SNEGSKA (reference sequence). CDR3 length equals 13 residues.